The rows below give T cell receptor beta chains drawn from one sample of a study of shared clonotypes between healthy human individuals. Using immunoSEQ multiplex PCR, the repertoire was profiled, and TCRdb retains in-frame clones only, with some absent. Among 980,000 or so clones listed, about three quarters were seen once. The sample consisted of memory CD4+ T cells sorted from blood. Every receptor here comes from a man aged 18-30 years in good health. CDR3s include the opening cysteine and the closing phenylalanine or tryptophan. A D gene is named only where the DNA matches it firmly. Part of the rows lack a size; the others show once, few, many or a class for expanded clones.

V	D	size	J	DNA	CDR3
TRBV27	.	.	TRBJ2-5	TGTGCCAGCAGTTTATTTGCTGGCCAAGAGACCCAGTACTTC	CASSLFAGQETQYF
TRBV14	.	.	TRBJ2-6	TGTGCCAGCAGCGACCGTATCGGGGCTGGGGCCAACGTCCTGACTTTC	CASSDRIGAGANVLTF
TRBV30	TRBD1	.	TRBJ2-7	TGTGCCTGGAGATCGACAGGGGGAACCTACGAGCAGTACTTC	CAWRSTGGTYEQYF
TRBV19	TRBD2	once	TRBJ2-3	TGTGCCAGTAGTATAGATGGGGTGGCGAGCGGGAGGCGGTCGGATACGCAGTATTTT	CASSIDGVASGRRSDTQYF
TRBV10-3	.	once	TRBJ1-2	TGTGCCATCAGTGAGTCGATTCCGATCTTCTATGGCTACACCTTC	CAISESIPIFYGYTF
TRBV27	.	.	TRBJ2-7	TGTGCCAGCAGTACCCGACACCAGGCATCCTACGAGCAGTACTTC	CASSTRHQASYEQYF
TRBV4-1	.	.	TRBJ2-7	TGCGCCAGCAGCCAAGATCTTCTTAGGGGCACCAAGGAAGAGCAGTACTTC	CASSQDLLRGTKEEQYF
TRBV30	TRBD1	.	TRBJ1-5	TGTGCCTGGGGACAGGATAGCAATCAGCCCCAGCATTTT	CAWGQDSNQPQHF
TRBV7-9	.	once	TRBJ1-6	TGTGCCAGCAGCTCAGACAGTGGGAATTCACCCCTCCACTTT	CASSSDSGNSPLHF
TRBV19	TRBD1	.	TRBJ2-7	TGTGCCAGTAGCGCCACAGGGGGTGTCTACGAGCAGTACTTC	CASSATGGVYEQYF
TRBV19	.	once	TRBJ1-5	TGTGCCAGTAGTATGTTTGGCCAGCCCCAGCATTTT	CASSMFGQPQHF
TRBV18	.	.	TRBJ1-2	TGTGCCAGCTCCCAACGCTCGCAGGGCCTATTCAACTATGAGGGTGCTTATGGCTACACCTTC	CASSQRSQGLFNYEGAYGYTF
TRBV30	.	.	TRBJ2-7	TGTGCCTGGAGTGTACGCGAAGGCAAAATAGGATCCTACGAGCAGTACTTC	CAWSVREGKIGSYEQYF
TRBV5-1	TRBD1	.	TRBJ1-4	TGCGCCAGCAGCCCCGGGACAGGGGGAAGGAATGAAAAACTGTTTTTT	CASSPGTGGRNEKLFF
TRBV4-1	.	.	TRBJ1-5	TGCGCCAGCAGCCTGGAGGGACGCCAGCCCCAGCATTTT	CASSLEGRQPQHF
TRBV10-3	TRBD2	.	TRBJ2-7	TGTGCCATCAGTTCCGGACTAGCGGGAGCATACGAGCAGTACTTC	CAISSGLAGAYEQYF
TRBV7-6	TRBD1	.	TRBJ1-5	TGTGCCAGCAGCTTACAGGGGGCAGGCCCCAATCAGCCCCAGCATTTT	CASSLQGAGPNQPQHF
TRBV5-6	.	.	TRBJ2-3	TGTGCCAGCAGCTTACTCTCACGGGCAGATACGCAGTATTTT	CASSLLSRADTQYF
TRBV6-8	.	.	TRBJ2-7	TGTGCCAGCAGCCTTGACAGAGGCTACGAGCAGTACTTC	CASSLDRGYEQYF
TRBV29-1	.	.	TRBJ2-3	TGCAGCGTCCAGGCGGGCACAGATACGCAGTATTTT	CSVQAGTDTQYF
TRBV6-5	TRBD1	few	TRBJ1-2	TGTGCCAGCAGTTACTCATCGACAGGGGGCTATGGCTACACCTTC	CASSYSSTGGYGYTF
TRBV2	.	.	TRBJ2-7	TGTGCCACCATGGGGGCGGGCCCCTACGAGCAGTACTTC	CATMGAGPYEQYF
TRBV19	TRBD1	.	TRBJ1-1	TGTGCCAGTAGTCCGGACAGGGCGAGAACTGAAGCTTTCTTT	CASSPDRARTEAFF
TRBV2	.	.	TRBJ2-3	TGTGCCAGCAGTGAAGGGAGGGAGGCGCAGTATTTT	CASSEGREAQYF
TRBV28	.	.	TRBJ1-2	TGTGCCAGCAGTCGGGTTATCTATGGCTACACCTTC	CASSRVIYGYTF
TRBV4-1	TRBD1	.	TRBJ2-5	TGCGCCAGCAGCCAATGGGACAGGTCAGAGACCCAGTACTTC	CASSQWDRSETQYF
TRBV11-2	TRBD1	.	TRBJ1-6	TGTGCCAGCAGCCCTGGGGACAGGGGCTATAATTCACCCCTCCACTTT	CASSPGDRGYNSPLHF
TRBV29-1	.	.	TRBJ2-7	TGCAGCGTTGAACGTCTAGTAGGTTACGAGCAGTACTTC	CSVERLVGYEQYF
TRBV7-9	TRBD2	few	TRBJ2-3	TGTGCCAGCACCCCGGGACTAGCTTGGGATACGCAGTATTTT	CASTPGLAWDTQYF
TRBV28	.	.	TRBJ2-7	TGTGCCAGCAGTTTAGGGGGGTTCTACGAGCAGTACTTC	CASSLGGFYEQYF
TRBV18	TRBD1	.	TRBJ1-4	TGTGCCAGCTCACTGTATACGGGACAGGAAAAACTGTTTTTT	CASSLYTGQEKLFF
TRBV18	.	.	TRBJ1-5	TGTGCCAGCTCACCAGTCGGCAGCGACGTTGGGCCCCAGCATTTT	CASSPVGSDVGPQHF
TRBV7-9	.	.	TRBJ1-6	TGTGCCAGCGAGGGGCAGGTGAATTCACCCCTCCACTTT	CASEGQVNSPLHF
TRBV30	.	.	TRBJ1-5	TGTGCCTGGAGTGTAGGACACGGCCGGCCCCAGCATTTT	CAWSVGHGRPQHF
TRBV5-4	.	.	TRBJ1-1	TGTGCCAGCAGCCGAACAAGGAACACTGAAGCTTTCTTT	CASSRTRNTEAFF
TRBV5-1	.	.	TRBJ1-2	TGCGCCAGCAGCTTGGGTAGGATCCAGGCCTATGGCTACACCTTC	CASSLGRIQAYGYTF
TRBV7-2	.	once	TRBJ1-2	TGTGCCAGCAGCTTAGCGATCCGGGCCTTGGGCTACACCTTC	CASSLAIRALGYTF
TRBV4-3	TRBD1	.	TRBJ2-1	TGCGCCAGCAGCCAAGATTTGGGGACAGGGCTCGGCTACAATGAGCAGTTCTTC	CASSQDLGTGLGYNEQFF
TRBV29-1	.	few	TRBJ1-1	TGCAGCGTCACACAGGGCGGTCTTGAAGCTTTCTTT	CSVTQGGLEAFF
TRBV15	.	.	TRBJ1-3	TGTGCCACCAGCAGAGACTACGGGGACGTCGGAAACACCATATATTTT	CATSRDYGDVGNTIYF
TRBV7-9	.	.	TRBJ2-7	TGTGCCAGCAGCTTAGGAGGTGGGTACGACGAGCAGTACTTC	CASSLGGGYDEQYF
TRBV28	.	.	TRBJ2-3	TGTGCCAGCAGTTTGCCCACAGGAGCAGATACGCAGTATTTT	CASSLPTGADTQYF
TRBV28	.	.	TRBJ1-2	TGTGCCAGCAGCCGGGACATCTATGGCTACACCTTC	CASSRDIYGYTF
TRBV6-1	.	.	TRBJ1-5	TGTGCCAGCAGTTTTGGGGGGGAACAGCCCCAGCATTTT	CASSFGGEQPQHF
TRBV2	TRBD1	once	TRBJ2-7	TGTGCCAGCAGTGTCTTTGCTCAGGGGGACGAGCAGTACTTC	CASSVFAQGDEQYF
TRBV6-5	.	.	TRBJ2-7	TGTGCCAGCAAAGGCCTAGCCTACGAGCAGTACTTC	CASKGLAYEQYF
TRBV4-1	TRBD1	.	TRBJ1-2	TGCGCCAGCAGCCAAACGACAGGGCCCTTGAACTATGGCTACACCTTC	CASSQTTGPLNYGYTF
TRBV2	.	.	TRBJ2-2	TGTGCCAGCAGGCAACTAGTTACCGGGGAGCTGTTTTTT	CASRQLVTGELFF
TRBV10-2	TRBD1	.	TRBJ2-5	TGCGCCACGGGACAGGGGGCGCGGGAGACCCAGTACTTC	CATGQGARETQYF
TRBV7-2	TRBD1	many	TRBJ1-3	TGTGCCAGCAGCTTAGCCGTCCAGGGGGCAGCTGGAAACACCATATATTTT	CASSLAVQGAAGNTIYF
TRBV2	TRBD2	.	TRBJ2-7	TGTGCCAGCAAACCCGGGGGGGGCTACGAGCAGTACTTC	CASKPGGGYEQYF
TRBV28	.	once	TRBJ1-6	TGTGCCAGCAGCCGGGGAAGCTATAATTCACCCCTCCACTTT	CASSRGSYNSPLHF
TRBV7-9	.	few	TRBJ2-3	TGTGCCAGCAGCTTAGGGGGCGGTTTCACAGATACGCAGTATTTT	CASSLGGGFTDTQYF